The clone carrying this T cell receptor (beta chain) has a handful of counts. The entry originates in a study of cytomegalovirus exposure and HLA in healthy donors. Per germline, CDR1 SGHTA and CDR2 FQGNSA. The V gene end was trimmed by 2 bases and the J gene end by 6 bases; junction bases not matched to a gene: 5. The CDR3 is 15 residues long. PCR employed 60 Vbeta and 13 Jbeta primers. TCRdb's copy holds only in-frame clones and misses some; the assay was immunoSEQ multiplex PCR. The sample lists approximately 130,000 clones, around 84% occurring once. The material sequenced was PBMCs. The receptor was derived from a man aged 50 to 60 in good health and CMV-seronegative. The chain carries TRBV7-2 and TRBJ1-2, with 11 bases that match TRBD1. The CDR3 protein is CASSLRGQGVDGYTF. In DNA form, the CDR3 reads TGTGCCAGCAGCTTACGGGGACAGGGGGTTGATGGCTACACCTTC.